This section outlines one TCR beta chain sequence together with its context. The protocol was immunoSEQ multiplex PCR, while the TCRdb copy is restricted to in-frame clones and leaves out a portion. The sample carries 80,000 or so clones, around four fifths recorded once. Trimming cost V 3 bases and J 9 bases, with 9 bases left between them. CDR3 length: 12 residues. The germline gives CDR1 KGHSH, CDR2 LQKENI. This sample stems from a study of T cell responses to AZD1222 COVID-19 vaccine. The rearrangement links TRBV18 to TRBJ2-1; D remains ambiguous. The sequence came from an adult in good health. The source was peripheral blood, collected on day 0 of AZD1222 vaccination. In nucleotides, the CDR3 is TGTGCCAGCTCACCCCAGCGTCCTGAGCAGTTCTTC. Amino acid sequence: CASSPQRPEQFF.